This T cell receptor (beta chain) stems from a study of T cells in Graves' hyperthyroidism and ophthalmopathy. Study results and limitations: Ophthalmopathy was predicted by the model a median of 6.5 months ahead of onset. A model of 13 V-J features distinguished ophthalmopathy from stable hyperthyroidism.

On this clonotype: As yet, its antigen is unknown.

Amplification yielded TCR beta CDR3 regions, with RNA transcripts as the source. The HTBI primer set was used in a first-round RT-PCR of the TCR CDR3. TCRdb reanalysed the multiplex PCR reads using MiXCR and keeps one entry per CDR3 protein. The data show around 600,000 distinct CDR3 sequences, about 14% seen once. At least 3 on the Clinical Activity Score was recorded for ophthalmopathy patients, who also had NOSPECS grade at least 4 and duration under 3 months. Fresh 10 ml peripheral blood yielded PBMCs. The ends were cut back, 6 bases at V and 4 bases at J, with 7 bases in the middle. The CDR3 covers 12 residues.

The J gene is TRBJ2-1, the V gene TRBV12-3 or TRBV12-4; tentative D call: TRBD2 (6 bases). The sample consisted of blood. The receptor's source is a woman between 45 and 60 years old with Graves' ophthalmopathy. CDR3 sequence (DNA): TGTGCCAGCAGACTAGCATACAATGAGCAGTTCTTC. It yields the protein CASRLAYNEQFF.